Included here is one T cell receptor (beta chain) sequence, with context. The antigen remains undetermined. TCR beta CDR3 regions were amplified from RNA. RT-PCR in the first round (using the HTBI primer set) targeted the TCR CDR3. TCRdb re-called the multiplex PCR reads through MiXCR, storing one row per CDR3 protein. The table shows 700,000 or so distinct CDR3 sequences, with around 17% occurring only once. The entry originates in a study of T cells in Graves' hyperthyroidism and ophthalmopathy. Study-level information: Pretreatment peripheral blood was obtained at initial diagnosis. The study, taken as a whole, reports: Expanded thyroid clonotypes (above 0.001) were mostly also found in blood.

Across 18 months, stable Graves' hyperthyroidism was marked by no progression to ophthalmopathy. Uncontrolled infection, other autoimmune disease, pregnancy or lactation led to exclusion. CDR3 length: 16 amino acids. Germline CDR1 is SGHRS and CDR2 is YFSETQ. V trimming: 4 bases; J trimming: 3 bases; junction bases outside the gene matches: 9. The clonotype was recovered from a man in his late teens or twenties with Graves' hyperthyroidism. V is TRBV5-1 and J is TRBJ2-7; TRBD1 matches 11 bases. Source material: blood. The DNA for the CDR3 is TGCGCCAGCAGCCAGCAGCCGGGACAGGGGGTCTACGAGCAGTACTTC. It encodes CASSQQPGQGVYEQYF.